The clone carrying this TCR beta chain was recorded only once. Since a much larger clone is just one base distant, this may be a read error. Other DNA sequences in this sample translate to the same CDR3. This entry belongs to a study of blood T cell repertoires in COVID-19. Some clones are missing from TCRdb's copy, which holds only in-frame ones; the method was immunoSEQ multiplex PCR. The table lists hundreds of thousands of clones, around 80% of them singletons, with over 0.95% in the top ten. Germline V gene sequence: CDR1 SGHNT, CDR2 YYREEE (reference sequence). The CDR3 spans 14 residues. The sample was peripheral blood. The J gene is TRBJ1-1, the V gene TRBV5-4, with 9 bases matching TRBD1. The clonotype was recovered from a woman aged 30 to 39 with COVID-19, enrolled during active disease. DNA of the CDR3: TGTGCCAGCAGCTTGACAACAGGGGGCACTGAAGCTTTTTTT. The encoded protein is CASSLTTGGTEAFF.